These 24 T cell receptor beta chains were sequenced from one sample in a study of blood T cell repertoires in COVID-19. Method: immunoSEQ multiplex PCR; TCRdb's copy keeps in-frame clones and lacks some. This sample has under 200,000 clones; roughly 82% occur once, and the top ten carry roughly 7.1%. The sample consisted of peripheral blood. The receptor source for this set is a woman aged 55-75 years with COVID-19, enrolled during active disease.

This chain connects TRBV15 to TRBJ2-5; 10 bases map to TRBD2. This CDR3 has 14 amino acids. Germline CDR1 LNHNV, CDR2 YYDKDF (reference sequence). Trimming took 3 bases from V and 3 from J; bases not matched to a gene: 1. CDR3 loop: CATSSGLAEETQYF. The CDR3 DNA reads TGTGCCACCAGCAGTGGACTAGCGGAAGAGACCCAGTACTTC.

This chain uses TRBV25-1 with TRBJ1-2, with TRBD1 identical over 7 bases. J gave up 5 bases and V 8 bases, and 8 bases lay outside the gene matches. Germline CDR1 reads MGHDK; CDR2 reads SYGVNS. CDR3 length: 13 residues. The CDR3 nucleotides read TGTGCCAGCCAGGACAGGAGCAGGTATGGCTACACCTTC. Its translation is CASQDRSRYGYTF.

The rearrangement uses TRBV7-2 and TRBJ2-3; TRBD2 aligns across 7 bases. The CDR3 has 15 residues. The germline V gene has CDR1 SGHTA and CDR2 FQGNSA. The ends lost 2 bases at V and 4 bases at J; junction bases unmatched: 6. The CDR3 spells CASSLLGGGADTQYF. As DNA, the CDR3 is TGTGCCAGCAGCTTACTGGGTGGGGGGGCAGATACGCAGTATTTT.

This clone was recorded only once. This rearrangement joins TRBV18 to TRBJ1-1, with a tentative D call TRBD1 (6 bases). The CDR3 is made up of 17 amino acids. V was shortened by 1 base and J by 1 base, with 16 bases between the two germline ends. CDR1 is KGHSH, CDR2 LQKENI, per germline. The CDR3 region is CASSPLGPGDRNTEAFF. DNA for the CDR3: TGTGCCAGCTCACCACTGGGCCCAGGGGATCGGAACACTGAAGCTTTCTTT. The whole variable domain, remainder taken from reference TRBV18 and TRBJ1-1, is NAGVMQNPRHLVRRRGQEARLRCSPMKGHSHVYWYRQLPEEGLKFMVYLQKENIIDESGMPKERFSAEFPKEGPSILRIQQVVRGDSAAYFCASSPLGPGDRNTEAFFGQGTRLTVV.

The V and J genes are TRBV2 and TRBJ2-7; 9 bases match TRBD2. V dropped 8 bases and J dropped 9; count of bases not matched to a gene: 17. The CDR3 runs to 15 residues. The germline V gene encodes CDR1 SNHLY and CDR2 FYNNEI. The CDR3 DNA reads as TGTGCCAGCCGAGGACTAGCGCAATCAGAGGGGGGGCAGTACGTC. This codes for CASRGLAQSEGGQYV.

This chain joins TRBV7-2 and TRBJ1-6; D is unresolved. CDR3 length: 13 amino acids. V was pared by 5 bases and J by 9 bases, with 11 bases between. Germline loops: CDR1 SGHTA, CDR2 FQGNSA. The CDR3 region has the DNA TGTGCCAGCAGCCCAAACTGGGCTTCACCCCTCCACTTT. The encoded protein is CASSPNWASPLHF.

This rearrangement joins TRBV3-1 (or the pseudogene TRBV3-2) to TRBJ2-7, with a weak D call TRBD1 (6 bases). The CDR3 spans 15 residues. V dropped 1 base and J dropped 5 bases, with 15 bases sitting between them. Looked up from germline, CDR1 is LGHDT and CDR2 is YNNKEL (reference sequence). The DNA of the CDR3 is TGTGCCAGCAGCCAAGTGGGGACACAAAGGGACGAGCAGTACTTC. It specifies CASSQVGTQRDEQYF.

V and J are TRBV6-5 and TRBJ2-3; 9 bases map to TRBD2. Germline CDR1 reads MNHEY; CDR2 reads SVGAGI. This CDR3 is built from 14 residues. V trimming: 4 bases; J trimming: 9 bases; junction bases outside the gene matches: 8. This CDR3 is CASSSDRAGGTQYF. Here the CDR3 DNA reads TGTGCCAGCAGTTCGGACCGGGCGGGGGGGACGCAGTATTTT.

The V and J genes are TRBV6-2 or TRBV6-3 and TRBJ1-1; TRBD1 matches 8 bases. After removal of 4 bases from V and 3 bases from J, the junction contained 13 bases not matched to a gene. Germline V lookup: CDR1 MNHEY, CDR2 SVGEGT. There are 17 residues in the CDR3. The CDR3 nucleotides are TGTGCCAGCAGTTCCGTCGACAGGGGCGCTGTGTACACTGAAGCTTTCTTT. Protein sequence: CASSSVDRGAVYTEAFF.

This clone was seen a handful of times. The J gene is TRBJ2-3, the V gene TRBV3-1 (or the pseudogene TRBV3-2); 11 positions agree with TRBD2. With V trimmed by 4 bases and J by 4 bases, 7 bases remained unmatched. Germline V gene sequence: CDR1 LGHDT, CDR2 YNNKEL (reference sequence). The CDR3 is made up of 16 amino acids. CDR3 coding DNA: TGTGCCAGCAGCCCGACTAGCGGGGCGAGTGCAGATACGCAGTATTTT. Its protein product is CASSPTSGASADTQYF.

The gene calls are TRBV24-1 and TRBJ2-5; tentative D call: TRBD2 (6 bases). From germline, CDR1 is KGHDR and CDR2 SFDVKD. V shed 7 bases and J shed 2 bases, with 19 bases lying between them. The CDR3 contains 16 residues. The CDR3 DNA follows: TGTGCCACCAGCTCCGTTGGAGCGGGTAAGCAAGAGACCCAGTACTTC. Translation gives CATSSVGAGKQETQYF.

This sequence joins TRBV28 and TRBJ1-2; D possibly corresponds to TRBD1 (5 bases). This CDR3 region has 13 residues. The germline V gene encodes CDR1 MDHEN and CDR2 SYDVKM. V lost 3 bases and J 4 bases, leaving 9 bases between the germline ends. The DNA of the CDR3 is TGTGCCAGCAGTTTTCAGGGCTTCTATGGCTACACCTTC. Its translation is CASSFQGFYGYTF.

V is TRBV6-5 and J is TRBJ2-1, with 8 bases identical to TRBD1. The CDR3 covers 13 residues. CDR1 MNHEY and CDR2 SVGAGI come from the germline V gene. V was clipped by 5 bases and J by 4 bases; unmatched bases: 1. Written as DNA, the CDR3 is TGTGCCAGCAGTAACAGGGGGTACAATGAGCAGTTCTTC. As protein: CASSNRGYNEQFF.

The V and J genes are TRBV6-2 or TRBV6-3 and TRBJ2-1; 8 bases are a match to TRBD2. This CDR3 is 17 amino acids long. The junction had 7 bases not matched to a gene; V was cut back by 0 bases and J by 3 bases. Germline values: CDR1 MNHEY, CDR2 SVGEGT. CDR3 nucleotide sequence: TGTGCCAGCAGTTACTCGTCGGGGGGGGTACTCTACAATGAGCAGTTCTTC. Protein sequence: CASSYSSGGVLYNEQFF.

V is TRBV4-3 and J is TRBJ1-4; TRBD1 is a possible D gene (5 bases). The CDR3 length is 16 residues. Germline V gene lookup returns CDR1 LGHNA and CDR2 YSLEER. V lost 0 bases, J lost 8 bases, and 16 bases lay in between. The CDR3 coding sequence is TGCGCCAGCAGCCAAGATCCGGTGGGGCGAGAGGAAAAACTGTTTTTT. Translating gives CASSQDPVGREEKLFF.

The chain is built from TRBV6-6 and TRBJ2-1; tentative D call: TRBD2 (5 bases). CDR3 size: 12 residues. Trimming took 0 bases from V and 14 from J, leaving 11 bases between them. CDR1 is MNHNY, CDR2 SVGAGI, per germline (reference sequence). This CDR3 reads CASSYSGSWEFF. For the CDR3, the DNA is TGTGCCAGCAGTTACTCAGGGAGCTGGGAGTTCTTC.

J is TRBJ1-6 and V is TRBV6-5; 7 positions match TRBD1. The germline V gene has CDR1 MNHEY and CDR2 SVGAGI. CDR3 length: 15 residues. With V trimmed by 7 bases and J by 10 bases, 13 bases remained unmatched. The CDR3 loop is CASNNGGRGRSPLHF. The CDR3 DNA reads TGTGCCAGCAACAACGGGGGCAGGGGGAGATCACCCCTCCACTTT.

This chain links TRBV5-4 with TRBJ2-2; 10 nucleotides agree with TRBD2. The CDR3 has 16 amino acids. Trimming cost V 5 bases and J 3 bases; bases outside gene matches: 7. Germline-derived CDR1 and CDR2 are SGHNT and YYREEE (reference sequence). Here the CDR3 reads CASRVGLAGDTGELFF. CDR3 DNA: TGTGCCAGCAGGGTCGGGCTAGCGGGAGACACCGGGGAGCTGTTTTTT. The whole variable domain, filled in from reference TRBV5-4 and TRBJ2-2, reads ETGVTQSPTHLIKTRGQQVTLRCSSQSGHNTVSWYQQALGQGPQFIFQYYREEENGRGNFPPRFSGLQFPNYSSELNVNALELDDSALYLCASRVGLAGDTGELFFGEGSRLTVL.

J is TRBJ2-3 and V is TRBV11-3; tentative D call: TRBD2 (6 bases). Looked up from germline, CDR1 is SGHNT and CDR2 is YENEEA. V dropped 5 bases and J dropped 0 bases, with 18 bases sitting between them. The CDR3 is 17 amino acids. The CDR3 sequence is CASSKGGAGSSTDTQYF. CDR3 DNA sequence: TGTGCCAGCAGCAAGGGCGGGGCGGGAAGCAGCACAGATACGCAGTATTTT.

The chain employs TRBV28 and TRBJ1-1; no reliable D call. CDR1 MDHEN and CDR2 SYDVKM come from the germline V gene. The CDR3 covers 11 residues. V dropped 3 bases and J dropped 9 bases, with 8 bases sitting between them. CDR3 sequence: CASSFTGKAFF. The DNA for the CDR3 is TGTGCCAGCAGTTTTACCGGGAAAGCTTTCTTT. Full variable domain (missing parts from reference TRBV28 and TRBJ1-1): DVKVTQSSRYLVKRTGEKVFLECVQDMDHENMFWYRQDPGLGLRLIYFSYDVKMKEKGDIPEGYSVSREKKERFSLILESASTNQTSMYLCASSFTGKAFFGQGTRLTVV.

The CDR3 DNA is TGTGCCTCAACCTTGACGCGGGATTCACCCCTCCACTTT. Its protein product is CASTLTRDSPLHF. The chain combines TRBV27 with TRBJ1-6; D is unclear. This CDR3 is 13 amino acids long. With 11 bases removed from V and 8 bases from J, the gap between germline ends came to 16 bases. Germline V lookup: CDR1 MNHEY, CDR2 SMNVEV (reference sequence).

This clone is a singleton in its sample. The chain carries TRBV30 and TRBJ1-4, with a possible D match to TRBD1 (6 bases). The V gene's germline CDR1 is GTSNPN and CDR2 SVGIG (reference sequence). V lost 7 bases, J lost 8 bases, and 23 bases lay in between. This CDR3 is 15 amino acids long. CDR3 sequence reads: CASITRGQYREKLFF. In nucleotides, the CDR3 is TGTGCCTCCATTACGAGGGGACAATATAGGGAAAAACTGTTTTTT.

This clone showed up just a few times. J is TRBJ1-2 and V is TRBV28, with a possible D match to TRBD1 (6 bases). V lost 2 bases and J 8 bases, leaving 15 bases between the germline ends. The germline V gene has CDR1 MDHEN and CDR2 SYDVKM. This CDR3 has 14 residues. CDR3 DNA sequence: TGTGCCAGCAGTTTACACCGACAGGCTGGGGGCTACACCTTC. Protein: CASSLHRQAGGYTF.

V usage is TRBV7-3 and J usage is TRBJ2-3, with D possibly being TRBD2 (7 bases). The CDR3 contains 15 residues. V was clipped by 5 bases and J by 6 bases, with 18 bases between them. Germline CDR1 SGHTA, CDR2 FQGTGA. CDR3 residues: CASSKAGHGGDTQYF. In DNA, the CDR3 is TGTGCCAGCAGCAAAGCGGGACACGGAGGGGATACGCAGTATTTT.